This T cell receptor beta chain came from a study of blood T cell repertoires in COVID-19. The wider study: Samples representing acute and convalescent COVID-19 were sourced from the United States, Italy and Spain. T cells, B-cell-depleted T cells, or PBMCs supplied cDNA or gDNA.

CDR1 SGHKS and CDR2 YYEKEE come from the germline V gene (reference sequence). The CDR3 loop spans 15 amino acids. The V end lost 0 bases, the J end lost 0 bases, and 9 bases lay between the germline ends. As originally analysed: Counts of nucleated cells, estimated from reference gene primer amplification, were obtained. Measured with immunoSEQ multiplex PCR; TCRdb has only the in-frame clones, and not every one. V and J calls and clone size follow that table, whereas D and trimming were derived from the DNA. The sample includes around 100,000 clones, roughly nine tenths of them seen just once. The gene calls are TRBV5-5 and TRBJ2-5, with D perhaps matching TRBD2 (5 bases). The receptor's source is a man aged 50-60 years with acute or convalescent COVID-19. The sequenced sample consisted of peripheral blood. The CDR3 region has the DNA TGTGCCAGCAGCTTGGGACACGGGAACCAAGAGACCCAGTACTTC. Encoded protein: CASSLGHGNQETQYF.